A single sample gave rise to the 25 T cell receptor beta chains below, sequenced in a study of radiotherapy plus CTLA-4 blockade in lung cancer. Some clones are missing from TCRdb's copy, which holds only in-frame ones; the method was immunoSEQ multiplex PCR. The sample shows 75,000 to 100,000 clones, about 86% of them seen only once. This sample comprised peripheral blood, obtained from a patient treated with radiotherapy plus ipilimumab. Source of these receptors: a human donor with non-small cell lung cancer that progressed on radiotherapy plus ipilimumab.

The rearrangement uses TRBV9 and TRBJ1-2; 8 nucleotides match TRBD1. The germline V gene has CDR1 SGDLS and CDR2 YYNGEE. Unmatched junction bases numbered 4, after V lost 3 bases and J lost 6 bases. This CDR3 is built from 13 residues. Written as DNA, the CDR3 is TGTGCCAGCAGCGCCAGGGGGCGAAATGGCTACACCTTC. Its translation: CASSARGRNGYTF.

The chain combines TRBV29-1 with TRBJ2-3, with D perhaps being TRBD1 or TRBD2 (5 bases each). The CDR3 has 10 amino acids. The germline V gene has CDR1 SQVTM and CDR2 ANQGSEA. V was cut by 4 bases and J by 6 bases, with 5 bases left in between. This chain's CDR3 is CSVGGDTQYF. CDR3 sequence (DNA): TGCAGCGTTGGGGGGGATACGCAGTATTTT.

The gene calls are TRBV6-1 and TRBJ1-4; D ambiguous. The V gene lost 3 bases and the J gene lost 3 bases, with 11 bases spanning the gap. Germline loops: CDR1 MNHNS, CDR2 SASEGT. CDR3 size: 15 residues. CDR3 in DNA: TGTGCCAGCAGTGACTGGGGTCTGGCTAATGAAAAACTGTTTTTT. Amino acid sequence: CASSDWGLANEKLFF.

The V call is TRBV18, the J call TRBJ2-1; D tentatively reads TRBD1 or TRBD2 (5 bases each). This CDR3 spans 15 amino acids. The V gene's germline CDR1 is KGHSH and CDR2 LQKENI. Trimming cost V 0 bases and J 9 bases, with 15 bases left between them. The CDR3 bases are TGTGCCAGCTCACCACCGTCGGGGCGTGGGGCTGAGCAGTTCTTC. Translated: CASSPPSGRGAEQFF. Drawing the rest from reference TRBV18 and TRBJ2-1, the complete variable domain is NAGVMQNPRHLVRRRGQEARLRCSPMKGHSHVYWYRQLPEEGLKFMVYLQKENIIDESGMPKERFSAEFPKEGPSILRIQQVVRGDSAAYFCASSPPSGRGAEQFFGPGTRLTVL.

The chain uses TRBV7-9 and TRBJ1-2; no clear D gene. Germline CDR1 is SEHNR and CDR2 is FQNEAQ (reference sequence). Trimming removed 5 bases at V and 8 bases at J, with 18 bases between. The CDR3 loop spans 14 amino acids. The CDR3, as DNA: TGTGCCAGCAGCGAGACGAAAGGAGGGAAGGGCTACACCTTC. This encodes CASSETKGGKGYTF.

The V call is TRBV19, the J call TRBJ2-1; D may match TRBD1 or TRBD2 (5 bases each). Trimming removed 9 bases from V and 4 bases from J, with 13 bases in between. Per the germline V gene, CDR1 is LNHDA and CDR2 is SQIVND (reference sequence). This CDR3 has 13 amino acids. Here the CDR3 reads CASSSWGYNEQFF. In DNA form, the CDR3 reads TGTGCCAGCTCGAGCTGGGGGTACAATGAGCAGTTCTTC.

This chain joins TRBV7-2 and TRBJ1-5; unclear D gene. CDR1 and CDR2 (germline): SGHTA, FQGNSA. The CDR3 covers 18 residues. V lost 3 bases, J lost 0 bases, and 18 bases lay in between. CDR3 residues: CASSFYPSTSHSNQPQHF. CDR3 DNA sequence: TGTGCCAGCAGCTTCTATCCTTCGACAAGCCATAGCAATCAGCCCCAGCATTTT.

V usage is TRBV5-1 and J usage is TRBJ2-7; tentative D call: TRBD1 (6 bases). V lost 3 bases and J lost 1, with 14 bases in between. The CDR3 loop spans 15 amino acids. The V gene's germline CDR1 is SGHRS and CDR2 YFSETQ. For the CDR3, the DNA is TGCGCCAGCAGCTATCCAGGGGCGCGATCCTACGAGCAGTACTTC. It codes for CASSYPGARSYEQYF.

This rearrangement joins TRBV5-6 to TRBJ1-2; 8 positions match TRBD1. V was pared by 1 base and J by 8 bases, with 4 bases of the junction left unmatched. This CDR3 contains 13 residues. Germline CDR1 is SGHDT and CDR2 is YYEEEE. The CDR3 sequence is CASSLQGAFGYTF. The CDR3 DNA follows: TGTGCCAGCAGCTTGCAGGGGGCTTTCGGCTACACCTTC.

This clone showed up just a few times. The chain employs TRBV5-1 and TRBJ1-4; 7 bases agree with TRBD1. V lost 4 bases, J lost 7 bases, and 4 bases stayed unmatched. The CDR3 contains 13 residues. CDR1 is SGHRS and CDR2 is YFSETQ in the germline V gene. CDR3 in amino acids: CASSHRGVEKLFF. CDR3 sequence (DNA): TGCGCCAGCAGCCACAGGGGTGTTGAAAAACTGTTTTTT.

The CDR3 sequence: CASSQGQYPDTQYF. The CDR3 DNA follows: TGCGCCAGCAGCCAAGGTCAATACCCAGATACGCAGTATTTT. This chain links TRBV4-1 with TRBJ2-3; unclear D gene. Germline V gene sequence: CDR1 MGHRA, CDR2 YSYEKL. V lost 1 base to trimming and J lost 4 bases, with 9 bases between them. CDR3 length equals 14 residues.

The gene calls are TRBV9 and TRBJ2-5; 12 nucleotides line up with TRBD2. Germline values: CDR1 SGDLS, CDR2 YYNGEE. The J segment lost 3 bases and the V segment lost 4 bases, leaving 7 bases of the junction unmatched. The CDR3 consists of 16 residues. The DNA of the CDR3 is TGTGCCAGCAGCCCCGGACTAGCGGGAAGCAAAGAGACCCAGTACTTC. It is translated as CASSPGLAGSKETQYF.

The V call is TRBV11-2, the J call TRBJ2-1, with 14 bases identical to TRBD2. V lost 5 bases, J lost 2 bases, and 5 bases stayed unmatched. CDR3 length: 17 residues. CDR1 is SGHAT and CDR2 is FQNNGV in the germline V gene. The CDR3 is CASSKGLAGGTYNEQFF. The DNA of the CDR3 is TGTGCCAGCAGCAAAGGACTAGCGGGAGGAACCTACAATGAGCAGTTCTTC.

The chain has TRBV6-5 and TRBJ2-5; D possibly uses TRBD1 or TRBD2 (5 bases each). This CDR3 is built from 13 residues. V was cut by 6 bases and J by 5 bases, with 13 bases left in between. Per germline, CDR1 MNHEY and CDR2 SVGAGI. The CDR3 loop is CASRYLGTETQYF. DNA of the CDR3: TGTGCCAGCAGGTACCTAGGGACGGAGACCCAGTACTTC.

The CDR3 protein is CASSPYRQGGGYTF. CDR3 DNA sequence: TGTGCCAGCAGCCCTTACAGACAGGGCGGTGGCTACACCTTC. The chain links TRBV9 to TRBJ1-2, with TRBD1 matching over 7 bases. This CDR3 region has 14 residues. Trimming at V came to 4 bases and at J to 7 bases, leaving 10 bases not matched to a gene. Germline V lookup: CDR1 SGDLS, CDR2 YYNGEE.

The J gene is TRBJ1-1, the V gene TRBV5-1, with D uncertain. The CDR3 sequence is 13 residues long. In germline, CDR1 is SGHRS, CDR2 YFSETQ. V was shortened by 1 base and J by 0 bases, with 4 bases between the two germline ends. The CDR3 DNA sequence: TGCGCCAGCAGCTTGACGGTGAACACTGAAGCTTTCTTT. It encodes CASSLTVNTEAFF.

The CDR3 DNA reads TGTGCCAGCAGTTACCCCCTCGTTGGGGATGACACTGAAGCTTTCTTT. Translating gives CASSYPLVGDDTEAFF. The gene calls are TRBV6-9 and TRBJ1-1; D gene unclear. V was clipped by 3 bases and J by 3 bases, with 17 bases between them. The CDR3 runs to 16 residues. The V gene's germline CDR1 is MNHGY and CDR2 SVAAGI.

As concerns this clone: Relative to the germline gene, one junction end is altered; a read error may explain this. This rearrangement joins TRBV19 to TRBJ2-3; TRBD1 matches 7 bases. The germline V gene has CDR1 LNHDA and CDR2 SQIVND (reference sequence). The CDR3 runs to 12 residues. The CDR3 DNA sequence: TGTGCCAGTAGTATATTTGAGGGGGCGGTTATTTTT. Amino acid sequence: CASSIFEGAVIF.

CDR3: CASSLTEGSGELFF. The CDR3 region has the DNA TGCGCCAGCAGCCTGACGGAGGGGTCCGGGGAGCTGTTTTTT. This chain links TRBV4-1 with TRBJ2-2; D may be TRBD2 (6 bases). Trimming stripped 4 bases from V and 6 bases from J, with 12 bases between. CDR3 size: 14 residues. CDR1 is MGHRA and CDR2 is YSYEKL in the germline V gene.

This chain connects TRBV18 to TRBJ2-2; no clear D. CDR3 length: 13 amino acids. Germline assignment: CDR1 KGHSH and CDR2 LQKENI. Deletions cut 2 bases from V and 7 bases from J, with 8 bases between. The CDR3, as DNA: TGTGCCAGCTCACCAAGGGTTGGCGGGGAGCTGTTTTTT. This encodes CASSPRVGGELFF. Based on the CDR3 plus reference TRBV18 and TRBJ2-2, the full variable domain is NAGVMQNPRHLVRRRGQEARLRCSPMKGHSHVYWYRQLPEEGLKFMVYLQKENIIDESGMPKERFSAEFPKEGPSILRIQQVVRGDSAAYFCASSPRVGGELFFGEGSRLTVL.

The chain is built from TRBV7-9 and TRBJ2-7; 11 bases map to TRBD1. The V and J ends lost 5 bases and 2 bases, in that order; junction bases with no gene match: 11. CDR1 is SEHNR, CDR2 FQNEAQ, per germline (reference sequence). This CDR3 spans 17 amino acids. CDR3 sequence: CASSKNSGTGGTYEQYF. In DNA form, the CDR3 reads TGTGCCAGCAGCAAAAATTCAGGGACAGGGGGGACCTACGAGCAGTACTTC.

The V gene is TRBV19, the J gene TRBJ1-1; D uncertain. V was shortened by 6 bases and J by 0 bases, with 8 bases between the two germline ends. This CDR3 spans 13 amino acids. Germline CDR1 is LNHDA and CDR2 is SQIVND (reference sequence). The CDR3 region has the DNA TGTGCCAGTAGCATTTCGGTGAACACTGAAGCTTTCTTT. As protein: CASSISVNTEAFF.

The chain carries TRBV5-1 and TRBJ1-2, with 7 positions matching TRBD1. The CDR3 is made up of 16 amino acids. V dropped 4 bases and J dropped 4; count of bases not matched to a gene: 13. CDR1 is SGHRS and CDR2 is YFSETQ in the germline V gene. CDR3 nucleotides: TGCGCCAGCAGCCCCACGAAGGGGGCTGGGATCTATGGCTACACCTTC. This translates into CASSPTKGAGIYGYTF.

This clone has only a few counts. The V and J genes are TRBV6-4 and TRBJ1-2; no clear D. V was pared by 3 bases and J by 4 bases, with 12 bases between. The CDR3 covers 14 residues. Germline lookup yields CDR1 MRHNA and CDR2 SNTAGT. CDR3 loop: CASSEVGYVYGYTF. CDR3 DNA sequence: TGTGCCAGCAGTGAGGTCGGATACGTCTATGGCTACACCTTC.

This clone was recorded once. The chain joins TRBV27 to TRBJ1-3, with D tentatively TRBD1 (5 bases). V lost 9 bases and J 6 bases, leaving 15 bases between the germline ends. The germline V gene encodes CDR1 MNHEY and CDR2 SMNVEV (reference sequence). This CDR3 region has 13 residues. The CDR3 DNA reads TGTGCCAGTTCGCGTGGGGGTAAAAACACCATATATTTT. As protein: CASSRGGKNTIYF.